Listed below are T cell receptor beta chains from one sample, sequenced in a study of identical twins. MiXCR, applied by TCRdb to the 5' RACE reads, yields one record per CDR3 protein. The sample lists about 220,000 distinct CDR3 sequences, 7.5% occurring once. This same sample was also part of a study on yellow fever vaccine responses in identical twins.

The sequenced sample was CD8+ T cells sorted from blood. The source is a young woman in good health. Each CDR3 is given with its conserved first and last residue. D genes are given only for firm matches. Clone sizes are given selectively: once, few, many, or a class where the clone is expanded.

>.|16|TRBJ2-7|TRBV7-9|TRBD1
TGTGCCAGCAGCCCCCCGCCGGGACAGGGGGCTGACGAGCAGTACTTC
CASSPPPGQGADEQYF
>many|14|TRBJ1-2|TRBV15|.
TGTGCCACCAGCAGAGTCAACGCGGCCCATGGCTACACCTTC
CATSRVNAAHGYTF
>.|16|TRBJ2-6|TRBV4-1|.
TGCGCCAGCAGCCAATTGACGTTCTCTGGGGCCAACGTCCTGACTTTC
CASSQLTFSGANVLTF
>few|19|TRBJ2-1|TRBV27|TRBD2
TGTGCCAGCAGTTTATATGCGGGGGTCCCTAGCGGGAGTGGCAATGAGCAGTTCTTC
CASSLYAGVPSGSGNEQFF
>.|17|TRBJ2-1|TRBV15|.
TGTGCCACCAGCAGATCTAGGAACAGCGCCCTATTAAATGAGCAGTTCTTC
CATSRSRNSALLNEQFF
>many|15|TRBJ2-7|TRBV20-1|.
TGCAGTGCTAGAGATTTGGCAGGGAAAAACTACGAGCAGTACTTC
CSARDLAGKNYEQYF
>.|15|TRBJ2-1|TRBV7-9|TRBD2
TGTGCCAGCAGCTTGGGTACTAGCGAGACCAATGAGCAGTTCTTC
CASSLGTSETNEQFF
>many|15|TRBJ2-3|TRBV6-1|TRBD2
TGTGCCAGCAGTGGACTAGCGGGGGGCCCAGATACGCAGTATTTT
CASSGLAGGPDTQYF
>.|13|TRBJ1-4|TRBV2|.
TGTGCCAGACAGGAGCCACTAAATGAAAAACTGTTTTTT
CARQEPLNEKLFF
>.|15|TRBJ1-2|TRBV5-1|.
TGCGCCAGCACTGGAGGGGATGGAGGAAACTATGGCTACACCTTC
CASTGGDGGNYGYTF
>few|14|TRBJ1-5|TRBV5-1|.
TGCGCCAGCAGCTTGAGGGGTCTCGATCAGCCCCAGCATTTT
CASSLRGLDQPQHF
>few|12|TRBJ2-1|TRBV4-1|.
TGCGCCAGCAGCGACGTCGAGGATGAGCAGTTCTTC
CASSDVEDEQFF
>.|14|TRBJ2-7|TRBV7-9|.
TGTGCCAGCAGCTTAGGGTCCAGGCCCCACGAGCAGTACTTC
CASSLGSRPHEQYF
>many|16|TRBJ2-3|TRBV5-1|TRBD2
TGCGCCAGCAGCTTGGGACTAGCGGGAGCTGGGGATACGCAGTATTTT
CASSLGLAGAGDTQYF
>many|15|TRBJ2-3|TRBV12-3/TRBV12-4|.
TGTGCCAGCAGTGCCCCGGACAGCCCCGTAGATACGCAGTATTTT
CASSAPDSPVDTQYF
>many|16|TRBJ2-1|TRBV28|TRBD2
TGTGCCAGCAGTTTCAGGACTAGCGGGGTATACAATGAGCAGTTCTTC
CASSFRTSGVYNEQFF
>many|13|TRBJ2-7|TRBV27|.
TGTGCCAGCAGTTTATACGGGAAAGACGAGCAGTACTTC
CASSLYGKDEQYF
>.|16|TRBJ1-2|TRBV5-1|TRBD1
TGCGCCAGCAGCCCCAACCTAATGGACAGGGGAGTAGGCTACACCTTC
CASSPNLMDRGVGYTF
>many|15|TRBJ2-5|TRBV28|.
TGTGCCAGCAGCTCCGGCCTGAGCTGGGCGGAGACCCAGTACTTC
CASSSGLSWAETQYF
>many|13|TRBJ2-3|TRBV10-3|.
TGTGCCATCAGTGAGAGGGACGCAGATACGCAGTATTTT
CAISERDADTQYF
>few|15|TRBJ2-1|TRBV11-2|.
TGTGCCAGCAGCCGCTTGGGACCGGGTCCCAATGAGCAGTTCTTC
CASSRLGPGPNEQFF
>few|18|TRBJ2-1|TRBV4-1|.
TGCGCCAGCAGCCAAGGAGGGGCTAGCCCAGGTCGGGGCAATGAGCAGTTCTTC
CASSQGGASPGRGNEQFF
>.|14|TRBJ1-2|TRBV20-1|TRBD1
TGCAGTGCTAGGGATTACTCGGACAGGGAGGGCTACACCTTC
CSARDYSDREGYTF
>many|15|TRBJ2-2|TRBV12-3/TRBV12-4|.
TGTGCCAGCAGCCGGGACATCCCGGGCACCGGGGAGCTGTTTTTT
CASSRDIPGTGELFF
>many|14|TRBJ2-3|TRBV27|.
TGTGCCAGCAGTTTAGCTTCGGGCACAGATACGCAGTATTTT
CASSLASGTDTQYF
>.|15|TRBJ1-1|TRBV7-3|.
TGTGCCAGCAGCGACGACCCAGGTGAGAACACTGAAGCTTTCTTT
CASSDDPGENTEAFF
>many|13|TRBJ2-2|TRBV29-1|.
TGCAGCGTTGAATTCGGCACACCCGGGGAGCTGTTTTTT
CSVEFGTPGELFF
>many|16|TRBJ2-3|TRBV12-3/TRBV12-4|TRBD2
TGTGCCAGCAGTGACCCTAAGCGGGGGGGCACAGATACGCAGTATTTT
CASSDPKRGGTDTQYF
>many|15|TRBJ2-1|TRBV25-1|TRBD1
TGTGCCAGCAGTGAATGGAGGACAGGGGGCAATGAGCAGTTCTTC
CASSEWRTGGNEQFF
>.|17|TRBJ1-1|TRBV7-9|TRBD1
TGTGCCAGCAGCTTACGGGTCCCACAGGGGATGAACACTGAAGCTTTCTTT
CASSLRVPQGMNTEAFF
>few|16|TRBJ1-4|TRBV5-6|.
TGTGCCAGCAGCGTAGGGACGGACTCAACTAATGAAAAACTGTTTTTT
CASSVGTDSTNEKLFF
>many|14|TRBJ2-1|TRBV29-1|TRBD2
TGCAGCGTTTCGTTCGCGGGAGTACTTAATGAGCAGTTCTTC
CSVSFAGVLNEQFF
>few|15|TRBJ2-3|TRBV29-1|TRBD2
TGCAGCGTCCATCTCGGCGGGGGGGCCGGGGATACGCAGTATTTT
CSVHLGGGAGDTQYF
>many|12|TRBJ1-1|TRBV2|TRBD1
TGTGCCACCGACAGGGGAGACACTGAAGCTTTCTTT
CATDRGDTEAFF
>.|16|TRBJ2-1|TRBV7-9|.
TGTGCCAGCAGCGCGGTGCAGGGTATAGCCTACAATGAGCAGTTCTTC
CASSAVQGIAYNEQFF
>few|15|TRBJ2-5|TRBV3-1|.
TGTGCCAGCAGCCAAGATAAAGCGGCTCAAGAGACCCAGTACTTC
CASSQDKAAQETQYF
>few|17|TRBJ2-3|TRBV7-8|TRBD1
TGTGCCAGCAGCTTAGAATGGACAGGGACTAGCACAGATACGCAGTATTTT
CASSLEWTGTSTDTQYF
>few|15|TRBJ2-7|TRBV2|.
TGTGCCAGCATCGAAGAAAGGGGAAGCTCCTACGAGCAGTACTTC
CASIEERGSSYEQYF
>.|17|TRBJ2-3|TRBV10-2|TRBD2
TGCGCCAGCAGTGAGATTCGGGAGGGCCTGGGCACAGATACGCAGTATTTT
CASSEIREGLGTDTQYF
>few|14|TRBJ2-5|TRBV20-1|.
TGCAGTGCTAGAGGTCGACCCACGGGAGAGACCCAGTACTTC
CSARGRPTGETQYF
>few|14|TRBJ1-4|TRBV4-2|.
TGTGCCAGCAGCCAAGATCATGGTAATGAAAAACTGTTTTTT
CASSQDHGNEKLFF
>few|14|TRBJ2-7|TRBV19|.
TGTGCCAGTAGTATAGATCACACAGGCTACGAGCAGTACTTC
CASSIDHTGYEQYF
>many|15|TRBJ2-2|TRBV9|TRBD2
TGTGCCAGCAGCGTAGGGGTAGCGGGAGCCGGGGAGCTGTTTTTT
CASSVGVAGAGELFF
>many|12|TRBJ2-3|TRBV9|.
TGTGCCAGCAGCGTAGGGGTCGATACGCAGTATTTT
CASSVGVDTQYF
>.|15|TRBJ2-3|TRBV24-1|.
TGTGCCACCAGTGATTTGTACAGGGCCGAAAATACGCAGTATTTT
CATSDLYRAENTQYF
>many|14|TRBJ2-2|TRBV27|.
TGTGCCAGCAGTAAAGAAGCTTACACCGGGGAGCTGTTTTTT
CASSKEAYTGELFF
>.|14|TRBJ2-1|TRBV5-6|TRBD1
TGTGCCAGCGTTTCAGGGGGCCCCTACAATGAGCAGTTCTTC
CASVSGGPYNEQFF
>many|14|TRBJ1-1|TRBV4-1|.
TGCGCCAGCAGCGTGCAGGGTTTAGGCACTGAAGCTTTCTTT
CASSVQGLGTEAFF
>many|15|TRBJ1-1|TRBV7-9|.
TGTGCCAGCAGCCCGCCCGGGACCGGGAACACTGAAGCTTTCTTT
CASSPPGTGNTEAFF
>many|12|TRBJ1-1|TRBV10-2|.
TGCGCCACCGCCTCTATGAACACTGAAGCTTTCTTT
CATASMNTEAFF